This TCR beta chain stems from a study of blood T cell repertoires in COVID-19. Study overall: The analysed material was cDNA or gDNA that came from T cells, B-cell-depleted T cells, or PBMCs.

This CDR3 has 13 amino acids. V was pared by 6 bases and J by 6 bases, with 14 bases between. Profiling relied on immunoSEQ multiplex PCR, and the TCRdb table lists in-frame clones only, not all of them. The table has 90,000 to 140,000 clones, 65% to 80% seen once. Source material: peripheral blood. The source is a woman between 65 and 79 years old with acute or convalescent COVID-19. The rearrangement uses TRBV12-3 or TRBV12-4 and TRBJ1-1; tentative D call: TRBD1 (6 bases). This CDR3 reads CASRVTGRAEAFF. CDR3 sequence (DNA): TGTGCCAGCAGAGTAACAGGGAGGGCTGAAGCTTTCTTT.